One TCR beta chain is described in this entry. The antigen is unknown. This sample stems from a study of a mutant IDH1 vaccine in newly diagnosed glioma. Study information: Treated patients, averaging roughly 40 years, were approximately 60% male and approximately 38% female.

Germline loops: CDR1 MNHNS, CDR2 SASEGT. The J segment lost 0 bases and the V segment lost 5 bases, leaving 4 bases of the junction unmatched. The length of the CDR3 is 15 residues. Time point meaning: week 47, end of study. Vaccine doses each comprised 300 ug of mutant IDH1 20-mer peptide, with topical imiquimod. Method: immunoSEQ multiplex PCR; TCRdb's copy keeps in-frame clones and lacks some. The table shows about 90,000 clones, with 89% occurring only once. The sequence was obtained from a woman between 45 and 65 years old with glioma. The specimen was PBMCs, collected from a glioma patient whose treatment included an IDH1 peptide vaccine. The J gene is TRBJ2-1, the V gene TRBV6-1; 7 bases fit TRBD2. The CDR3 is CASSRPSGSYNEQFF. In DNA, the CDR3 is TGTGCCAGCAGTCGGCCTAGCGGCTCCTACAATGAGCAGTTCTTC.